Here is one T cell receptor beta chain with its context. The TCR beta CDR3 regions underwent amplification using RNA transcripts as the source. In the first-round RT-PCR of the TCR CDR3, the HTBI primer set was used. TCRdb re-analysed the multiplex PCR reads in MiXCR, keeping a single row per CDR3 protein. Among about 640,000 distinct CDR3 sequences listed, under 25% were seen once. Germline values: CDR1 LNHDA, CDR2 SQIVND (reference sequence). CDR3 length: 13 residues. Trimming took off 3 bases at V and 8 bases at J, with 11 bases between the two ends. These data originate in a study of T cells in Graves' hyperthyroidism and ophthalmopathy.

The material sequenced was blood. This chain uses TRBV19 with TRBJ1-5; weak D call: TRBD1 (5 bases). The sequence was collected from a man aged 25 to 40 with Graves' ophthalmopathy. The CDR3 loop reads CASSMGGREPQHF. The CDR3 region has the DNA TGTGCCAGTAGTATGGGGGGAAGGGAGCCCCAGCATTTT.